These 13 T cell receptor beta chains originate from one sample sequenced in a study of cytomegalovirus exposure and HLA in healthy donors. Use of 60 Vbeta and 13 Jbeta primers characterized the PCR. Clones were sequenced by immunoSEQ multiplex PCR, and TCRdb holds only the in-frame ones, with some missing. Of around 100,000 clones listed, around three quarters were seen once; the top ten hold 3% to 4%. Sequenced: PBMCs. The receptor set was obtained from a middle-aged woman in good health and CMV-seronegative.

This clone was seen a few times. The chain combines TRBV18 with TRBJ2-1; 7 nucleotides line up with TRBD1. The CDR3 runs 14 residues. CDR1 and CDR2 from the germline V gene are KGHSH and LQKENI. The J segment lost 7 bases and the V segment lost 6 bases, leaving 9 bases of the junction unmatched. The CDR3: CASSPGGQENEQFF. CDR3 nucleotides: TGTGCCAGCTCCCCAGGAGGACAGGAGAATGAGCAGTTCTTC.

Worth noting for this clone: The junction does not match germline at one end; this may be a read error. The CDR3 DNA reads as TGTTCCAGCAGCCACGAGGGCCAGTTCTTC. It codes for CSSSHEGQFF. The chain recombines TRBV7-9 with TRBJ2-1, with a tentative D call TRBD2 (5 bases). CDR1 SEHNR and CDR2 FQNEAQ come from the germline V gene (reference sequence). The CDR3 runs 10 residues.

The chain links TRBV6-1 to TRBJ1-2; D ambiguous. The CDR3 extends over 15 amino acids. Germline values: CDR1 MNHNS, CDR2 SASEGT. With 0 bases removed from V and 4 bases from J, the gap between germline ends came to 12 bases. This CDR3 is CASSEAAAAIYGYTF. In nucleotides, the CDR3 is TGTGCCAGCAGTGAAGCGGCAGCGGCAATCTATGGCTACACCTTC.

The rearrangement links TRBV6-1 to TRBJ1-3; D perhaps matches TRBD1 (6 bases). Germline CDR1 reads MNHNS; CDR2 reads SASEGT. The CDR3 is 15 amino acids. V was cut by 4 bases and J by 0 bases, with 10 bases left in between. The CDR3: CASSVQQGSGNTIYF. The CDR3 DNA is TGTGCCAGCAGTGTCCAACAGGGCTCTGGAAACACCATATATTTT.

The chain joins TRBV5-6 to TRBJ2-7; TRBD1 matches at 9 bases. V gave up 6 bases and J gave up 3 bases; unmatched junction bases: 10. This CDR3 is 15 amino acids long. From germline, CDR1 is SGHDT and CDR2 YYEEEE. The chain's CDR3 is CASTQGTGRFYEQYF. CDR3 sequence (DNA): TGTGCCAGCACCCAGGGGACAGGGAGGTTCTACGAGCAGTACTTC.

The chain combines TRBV7-2 with TRBJ1-4; no clear D. Germline CDR1 and CDR2: SGHTA and FQGNSA. CDR3 length: 14 amino acids. The V and J ends lost 5 bases and 10 bases respectively, with 17 bases between them. CDR3 amino acids: CASSPGPAAGKLFF. Here the CDR3 DNA reads TGTGCCAGCAGCCCCGGGCCCGCGGCGGGAAAACTGTTTTTT. The whole variable domain, filled in from reference TRBV7-2 and TRBJ1-4, reads GAGVSQSPSNKVTEKGKDVELRCDPISGHTALYWYRQSLGQGLEFLIYFQGNSAPDKSGLPSDRFSAERTGGSVSTLTIQRTQQEDSAVYLCASSPGPAAGKLFFGSGTQLSVL.

CDR3 protein: CASSLTSSGANVLTF. CDR3 DNA: TGCGCCAGCAGCCTTACGAGTTCTGGGGCCAACGTCCTGACTTTC. The chain links TRBV4-1 to TRBJ2-6; D gene unclear. V shed 4 bases and J shed 1 base, with 8 bases lying between them. Germline CDR1 reads MGHRA; CDR2 reads YSYEKL. This CDR3 is 15 amino acids long.

In its sample, this clone was seen once. This chain connects TRBV5-5 to TRBJ2-2, with D possibly matching TRBD1 (5 bases). The CDR3 runs to 16 residues. Germline CDR1 and CDR2: SGHKS and YYEKEE (reference sequence). V lost 2 bases, J lost 4 bases, and 15 bases lay in between. CDR3 sequence (DNA): TGTGCCAGCAGCTTAAATCCCAGGGTTCCCACCGGGGAGCTGTTTTTT. It codes for CASSLNPRVPTGELFF. Drawing the rest from reference TRBV5-5 and TRBJ2-2, the complete variable domain is DAGVTQSPTHLIKTRGQQVTLRCSPISGHKSVSWYQQVLGQGPQFIFQYYEKEERGRGNFPDRFSARQFPNYSSELNVNALLLGDSALYLCASSLNPRVPTGELFFGEGSRLTVL.

The chain couples TRBV21-1 to TRBJ2-7; the table's D call, TRBD1, was not checked against the DNA. TRBV21-1 is a documented pseudogene. The CDR3 is 15 amino acids. Here the CDR3 DNA reads TGTGCCAGCAGCAAACTCTTTCCGTACAACCGCGAGCAGTACTTC. Its protein is CASSKLFPYNREQYF.

The rearrangement joins TRBV6-1 to TRBJ1-2; 9 nucleotides line up with TRBD1. The CDR3 sequence is 13 residues long. Germline CDR1 reads MNHNS; CDR2 reads SASEGT. The junction had 3 bases not matched to a gene; V was cut back by 5 bases and J by 5 bases. For the CDR3, the DNA is TGTGCCAGCAGTTGGACAGGGGAGTATGGCTACACCTTC. It codes for CASSWTGEYGYTF.

J is TRBJ1-4 and V is TRBV6-5; a possible D gene is TRBD1 (5 bases). V lost 2 bases to trimming and J lost 8 bases, with 12 bases between them. The CDR3 is 14 amino acids. Germline V gene lookup returns CDR1 MNHEY and CDR2 SVGAGI. In nucleotides, the CDR3 is TGTGCCAGCAGTTACGCGGGGGAGGGGGAAAAACTGTTTTTT. Translation: CASSYAGEGEKLFF.

This clone was detected only a few times. V gene TRBV4-3 combines with J gene TRBJ1-3, with D unresolved. V was trimmed by 2 bases and J by 0 bases, leaving 8 bases between them. The germline V gene has CDR1 LGHNA and CDR2 YSLEER. CDR3 size: 15 residues. The CDR3 DNA reads as TGCGCCAGCAGCCAACCCGGGTTCTCTGGAAACACCATATATTTT. It translates to CASSQPGFSGNTIYF.

The V gene is TRBV19, the J gene TRBJ2-5; the match to TRBD2 covers 12 bases. The germline V gene encodes CDR1 LNHDA and CDR2 SQIVND (reference sequence). CDR3 length equals 16 residues. V lost 5 bases to trimming and J lost 0 bases; unmatched junction nucleotides: 4. In DNA form, the CDR3 reads TGTGCCAGTAGTGTTGGACTAGCGGGGTACCAAGAGACCCAGTACTTC. Residues: CASSVGLAGYQETQYF.